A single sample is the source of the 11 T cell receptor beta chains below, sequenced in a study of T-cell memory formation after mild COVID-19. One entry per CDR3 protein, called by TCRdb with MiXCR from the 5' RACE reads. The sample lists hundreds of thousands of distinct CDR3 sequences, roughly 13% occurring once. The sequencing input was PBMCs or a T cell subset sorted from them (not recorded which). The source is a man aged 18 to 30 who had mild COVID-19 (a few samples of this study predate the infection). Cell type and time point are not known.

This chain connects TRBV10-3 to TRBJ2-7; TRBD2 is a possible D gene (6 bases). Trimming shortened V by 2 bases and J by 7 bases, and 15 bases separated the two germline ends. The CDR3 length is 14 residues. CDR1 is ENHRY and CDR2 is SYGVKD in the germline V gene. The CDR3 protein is CAISENPGGWEQYV. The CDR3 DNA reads TGTGCCATCAGTGAGAACCCTGGGGGGTGGGAGCAGTACGTC.

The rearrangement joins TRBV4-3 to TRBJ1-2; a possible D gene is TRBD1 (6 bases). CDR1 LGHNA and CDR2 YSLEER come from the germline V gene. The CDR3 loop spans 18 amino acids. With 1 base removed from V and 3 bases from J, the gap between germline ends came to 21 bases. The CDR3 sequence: CASSQGPAGRGGHYGYTF. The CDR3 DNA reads TGCGCCAGCAGCCAAGGACCGGCCGGCCGGGGGGGCCACTATGGCTACACCTTC.

The CDR3 is CASRPGLSRTDTQYF. The CDR3 DNA sequence: TGTGCCAGCAGGCCGGGACTTAGCCGCACAGATACGCAGTATTTT. V and J are TRBV6-2 or TRBV6-3 and TRBJ2-3, with D tentatively TRBD2 (6 bases). V dropped 6 bases and J dropped 1 base, with 14 bases sitting between them. This CDR3 is built from 15 residues. The germline gives CDR1 MNHEY, CDR2 SVGEGT.

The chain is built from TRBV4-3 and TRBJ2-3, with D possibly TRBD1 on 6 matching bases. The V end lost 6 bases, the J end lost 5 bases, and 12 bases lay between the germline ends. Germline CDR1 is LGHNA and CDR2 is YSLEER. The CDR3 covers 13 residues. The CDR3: CASSSFRGDTQYF. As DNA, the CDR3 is TGCGCCAGCAGTTCGTTCAGGGGAGATACGCAGTATTTT.

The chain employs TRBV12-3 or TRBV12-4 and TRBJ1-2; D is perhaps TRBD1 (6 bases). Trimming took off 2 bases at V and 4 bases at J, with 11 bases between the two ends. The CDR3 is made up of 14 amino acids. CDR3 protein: CASSLPGEFYGYTF. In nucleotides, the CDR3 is TGTGCCAGCAGTTTACCAGGGGAGTTCTATGGCTACACCTTC.

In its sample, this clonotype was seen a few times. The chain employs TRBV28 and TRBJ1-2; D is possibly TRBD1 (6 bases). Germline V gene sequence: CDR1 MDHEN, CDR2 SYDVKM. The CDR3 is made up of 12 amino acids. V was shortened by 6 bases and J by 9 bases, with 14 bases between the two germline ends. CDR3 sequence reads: CASRITGISYTF. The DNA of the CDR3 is TGTGCCAGCAGGATCACAGGGATTAGCTACACCTTC.

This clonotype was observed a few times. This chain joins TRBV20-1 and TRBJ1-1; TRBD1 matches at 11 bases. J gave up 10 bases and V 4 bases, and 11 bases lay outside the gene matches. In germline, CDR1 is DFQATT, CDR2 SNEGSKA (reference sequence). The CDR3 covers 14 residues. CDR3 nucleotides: TGCAGTGCTACAGGGACAGGGGGGATCCTTGGAGCTTTCTTT. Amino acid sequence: CSATGTGGILGAFF.

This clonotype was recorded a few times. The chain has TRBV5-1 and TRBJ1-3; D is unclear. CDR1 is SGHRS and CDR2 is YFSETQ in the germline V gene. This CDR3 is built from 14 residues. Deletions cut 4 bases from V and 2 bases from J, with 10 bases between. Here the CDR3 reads CASSPGGAGNTIYF. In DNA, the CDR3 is TGCGCCAGCAGCCCAGGAGGAGCTGGAAACACCATATATTTT.

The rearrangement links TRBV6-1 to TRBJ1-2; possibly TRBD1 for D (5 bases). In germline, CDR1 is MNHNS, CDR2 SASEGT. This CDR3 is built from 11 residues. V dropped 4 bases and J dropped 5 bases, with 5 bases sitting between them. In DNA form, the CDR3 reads TGTGCCAGCAGTGCAGGGTATGGCTACACCTTC. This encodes CASSAGYGYTF.

CDR3 sequence (DNA): TGCGCCAGCAGATGGGACAGGGGAGATAACTACGAGCAGTACTTC. It yields the protein CASRWDRGDNYEQYF. The rearrangement links TRBV23-1 to TRBJ2-7; 10 bases match TRBD1. TRBV23-1 is identified as an open reading frame with a role that is uncertain. This CDR3 is 15 amino acids long. After removal of 6 bases from V and 3 bases from J, the junction contained 8 bases not matched to a gene.

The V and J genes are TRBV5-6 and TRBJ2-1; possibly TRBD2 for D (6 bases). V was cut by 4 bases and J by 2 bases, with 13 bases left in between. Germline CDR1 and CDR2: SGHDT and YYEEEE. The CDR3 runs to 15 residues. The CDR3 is CASSMGGKAYNEQFF. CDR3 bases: TGTGCCAGCAGCATGGGCGGGAAAGCCTACAATGAGCAGTTCTTC.